This is a list of T cell receptor beta chains from one sample in a study of T cells in Graves' hyperthyroidism and ophthalmopathy. TCRdb reanalysed the multiplex PCR reads using MiXCR and keeps one entry per CDR3 protein. This sample has a few hundred thousand distinct CDR3 sequences, with 15% to 17% found just once. The specimen was blood. All receptors derive from a woman younger than 35 with Graves' hyperthyroidism. Both conserved end residues are trimmed from each CDR3. The order of the fields is CDR3 protein, J gene, V gene.

CDR3aa: SASSVGRGESSYEQY
j_gene: TRBJ2-7
v_gene: TRBV20-1

CDR3aa: ASSEENSQETQY
j_gene: TRBJ2-5
v_gene: TRBV2

CDR3aa: ASSSYIRTSGYEQY
j_gene: TRBJ2-7
v_gene: TRBV27

CDR3aa: ASSLVREVSYNEQF
j_gene: TRBJ2-1
v_gene: TRBV12-3/TRBV12-4

CDR3aa: ASRQRQGGIYNEQF
j_gene: TRBJ2-1
v_gene: TRBV6-1

CDR3aa: ASSTSGSRNEQY
j_gene: TRBJ2-7
v_gene: TRBV25-1

CDR3aa: ASSPAGKSYEQY
j_gene: TRBJ2-7
v_gene: TRBV7-9

CDR3aa: SAREHRLAGIRETQY
j_gene: TRBJ2-5
v_gene: TRBV20-1

CDR3aa: ASSFTGPPTDTQY
j_gene: TRBJ2-3
v_gene: TRBV12-3/TRBV12-4

CDR3aa: SVTPRGRDTQY
j_gene: TRBJ2-3
v_gene: TRBV29-1

CDR3aa: SAKPLGGYEQY
j_gene: TRBJ2-7
v_gene: TRBV20-1

CDR3aa: ASSNAGNSPLH
j_gene: TRBJ1-6
v_gene: TRBV6-1

CDR3aa: ASRGLRAAAQQY
j_gene: TRBJ2-3
v_gene: TRBV28

CDR3aa: ASSLEFVTGYTDTQY
j_gene: TRBJ2-3
v_gene: TRBV11-2

CDR3aa: ASRRGDSTDTQY
j_gene: TRBJ2-3
v_gene: TRBV5-1

CDR3aa: ASSLEGYGAKNIQY
j_gene: TRBJ2-4
v_gene: TRBV7-2

CDR3aa: AISHTSASTDTQY
j_gene: TRBJ2-3
v_gene: TRBV10-3

CDR3aa: ASMPGTGLGAF
j_gene: TRBJ1-1
v_gene: TRBV19